This entry concerns a single T cell receptor beta chain. Its target is unknown. The data derive from a study of T cell repertoires in cytomegalovirus infection. Study-level background: Both a matching HLA type and CMV infection were indicated by public TCR beta signatures.

The CDR3 runs 16 residues. V lost 0 bases, J lost 2 bases, and 6 bases stayed unmatched. The germline CDR1 and CDR2 sequences are LGHNA and YSLEER. TCRdb re-called the reads with MiXCR, one entry per CDR3 protein. The repertoire holds around 770,000 distinct CDR3 sequences, with about 29% as singletons. This TCR came from a human donor in good health (CMV status not recorded). Some clones in this sample may be carry-over from other donors' samples. Sequencing was performed on cultured CD8+ T cells from PBMCs, taken from culture after CMV antigen stimulation. The gene calls are TRBV4-3 and TRBJ2-7; TRBD1 agrees at 8 bases. Here the CDR3 DNA reads TGCGCCAGCAGCCAAGAATGGACAGGGTGGGCCTACGAGCAGTACGTC. It codes for CASSQEWTGWAYEQYV.